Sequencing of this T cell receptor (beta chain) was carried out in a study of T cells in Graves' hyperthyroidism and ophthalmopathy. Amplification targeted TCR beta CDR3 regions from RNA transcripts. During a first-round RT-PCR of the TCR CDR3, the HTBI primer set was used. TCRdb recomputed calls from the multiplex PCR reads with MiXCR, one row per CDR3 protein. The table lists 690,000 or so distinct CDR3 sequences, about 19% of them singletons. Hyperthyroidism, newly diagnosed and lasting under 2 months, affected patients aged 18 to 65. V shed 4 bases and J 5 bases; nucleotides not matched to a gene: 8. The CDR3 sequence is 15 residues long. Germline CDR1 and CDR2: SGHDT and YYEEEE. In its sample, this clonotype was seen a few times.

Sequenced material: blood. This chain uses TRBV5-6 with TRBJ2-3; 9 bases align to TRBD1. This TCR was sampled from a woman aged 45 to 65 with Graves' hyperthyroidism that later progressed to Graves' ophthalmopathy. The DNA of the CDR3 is TGTGCCAGCAGCAAACGGACAGGGGCTGGAGATACGCAGTATTTT. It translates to CASSKRTGAGDTQYF.